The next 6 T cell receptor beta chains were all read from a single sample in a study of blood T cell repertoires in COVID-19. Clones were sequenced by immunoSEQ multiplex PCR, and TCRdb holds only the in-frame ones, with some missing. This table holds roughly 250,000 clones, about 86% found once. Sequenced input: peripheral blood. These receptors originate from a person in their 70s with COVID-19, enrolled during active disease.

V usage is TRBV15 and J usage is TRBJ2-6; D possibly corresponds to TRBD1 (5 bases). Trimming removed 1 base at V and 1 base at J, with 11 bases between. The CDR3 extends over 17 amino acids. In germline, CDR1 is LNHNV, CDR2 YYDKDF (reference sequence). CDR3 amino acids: CATSRAGHGSGANVLTF. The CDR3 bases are TGTGCCACCAGCAGAGCCGGACACGGTTCTGGGGCCAACGTCCTGACTTTC.

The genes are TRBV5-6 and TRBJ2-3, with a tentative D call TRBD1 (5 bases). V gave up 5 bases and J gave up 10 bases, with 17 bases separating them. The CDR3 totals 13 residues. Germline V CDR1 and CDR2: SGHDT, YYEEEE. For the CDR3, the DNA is TGTGCCAGCAGAAGATTGGGTGTCAGGGCGCAGTATTTT. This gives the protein CASRRLGVRAQYF.

The CDR3 spells CASSEGLAGRGETQYF. CDR3 sequence (DNA): TGTGCCAGCAGTGAGGGACTAGCGGGCCGGGGGGAGACCCAGTACTTC. The chain carries TRBV25-1 and TRBJ2-5; 12 nucleotides line up with TRBD2. This CDR3 is 16 amino acids long. The junction had 7 bases not matched to a gene; V was cut back by 3 bases and J by 5 bases. The germline V gene has CDR1 MGHDK and CDR2 SYGVNS.

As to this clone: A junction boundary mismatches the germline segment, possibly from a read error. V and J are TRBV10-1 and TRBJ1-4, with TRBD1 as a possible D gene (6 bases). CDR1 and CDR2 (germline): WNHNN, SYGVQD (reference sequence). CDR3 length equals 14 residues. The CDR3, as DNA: TGCGCCAGCAGTGGGACCCGTGGGGGCCCAGCGCCCGGTTTT. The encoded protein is CASSGTRGGPAPGF.

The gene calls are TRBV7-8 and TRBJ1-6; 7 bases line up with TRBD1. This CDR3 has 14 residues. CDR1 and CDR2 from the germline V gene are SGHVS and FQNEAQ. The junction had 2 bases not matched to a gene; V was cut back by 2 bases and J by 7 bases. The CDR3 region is CASSLSGGNSPLHF. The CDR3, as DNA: TGTGCCAGCAGCTTATCAGGGGGGAATTCACCCCTCCACTTT.

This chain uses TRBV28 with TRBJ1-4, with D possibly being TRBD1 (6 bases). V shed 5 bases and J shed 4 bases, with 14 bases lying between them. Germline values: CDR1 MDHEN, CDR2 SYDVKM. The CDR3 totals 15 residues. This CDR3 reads CASSERQAGNEKLFF. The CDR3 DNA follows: TGTGCCAGCAGTGAGAGACAGGCTGGTAATGAAAAACTGTTTTTT. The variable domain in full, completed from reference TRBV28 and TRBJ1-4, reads DVKVTQSSRYLVKRTGEKVFLECVQDMDHENMFWYRQDPGLGLRLIYFSYDVKMKEKGDIPEGYSVSREKKERFSLILESASTNQTSMYLCASSERQAGNEKLFFGSGTQLSVL.